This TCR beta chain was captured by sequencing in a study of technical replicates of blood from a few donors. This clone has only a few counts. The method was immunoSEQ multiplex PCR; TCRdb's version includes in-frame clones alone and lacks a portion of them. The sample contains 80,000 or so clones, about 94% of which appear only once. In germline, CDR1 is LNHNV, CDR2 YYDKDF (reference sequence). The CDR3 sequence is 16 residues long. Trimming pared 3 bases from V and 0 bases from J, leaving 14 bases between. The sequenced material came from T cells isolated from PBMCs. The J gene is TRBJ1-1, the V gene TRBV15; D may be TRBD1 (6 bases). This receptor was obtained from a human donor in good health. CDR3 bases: TGTGCCACCAGCAGGGACAGTTGGGGTATGAACACTGAAGCTTTCTTT. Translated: CATSRDSWGMNTEAFF.